Listed below are T cell receptor beta chains from one sample, sequenced in a study of shared T cell receptors in the human thymus. Some clones are missing from TCRdb's copy, which holds only in-frame ones; the method was immunoSEQ multiplex PCR. The table lists some 760,000 clones, approximately 85% of them singletons. These data were also filed under a second study, of human thymus T cells.

Sequencing was done on a sample of thymocytes. Receptors originate from a girl under three years old with a congenital heart defect. Each CDR3 is given with its conserved first and last residue. Each record gives: D gene, J gene, clone size, V gene, CDR3 DNA, CDR3 protein. The D gene is left open where the match is weak. Clone size is shown for a subset of rows, as once, few, many or a class of expanded clone.

>TRBD2|TRBJ2-1|NA|TRBV5-1
TGCGCCAGCAGCTTGGCAGGGACTGGGGGGGATGAGCAGTTCTTC
CASSLAGTGGDEQFF
>TRBD1|TRBJ2-3|NA|TRBV25-1
TGTGCCAGCAGTGAGACCGGGACAGGAGATACGCAGTATTTT
CASSETGTGDTQYF
>NA|TRBJ1-1|NA|TRBV7-2
TGTGCCAGCAGCTTAGTCTCCAGAGGGACTGAAGCTTTCTTT
CASSLVSRGTEAFF
>TRBD1|TRBJ1-6|NA|TRBV10-1
TGCGCCAGCAGTCGGGACAGGGAGATTAATTCACCCCTCCACTTT
CASSRDREINSPLHF
>NA|TRBJ1-2|NA|TRBV9
TGTGCCAGCAGCGTAGACCCCGAATTGGGCGGCTACACCTTC
CASSVDPELGGYTF
>NA|TRBJ1-1|NA|TRBV27
TGTGCCAGCAAGCAACTAACAGGGAACACTGAAGCTTTCTTT
CASKQLTGNTEAFF
>NA|TRBJ2-3|NA|TRBV29-1
TGCAGCGTTGAAGTCGTGGATCAGGCTGGAGATACGCAGTATTTT
CSVEVVDQAGDTQYF
>NA|TRBJ2-7|once|TRBV6-5
TGTGCCAGCAGTCGACAGGTTACCTACGAGCAGTACTTC
CASSRQVTYEQYF
>TRBD1|TRBJ1-6|NA|TRBV7-6
TGTGCCAGCCGACAGGGAGTTGATTCACCCCTCCACTTT
CASRQGVDSPLHF
>TRBD2|TRBJ2-1|NA|TRBV7-2
TGTGCCAGCACTGGACGGGGGGGTTCCTACAATGAGCAGTTCTTC
CASTGRGGSYNEQFF
>TRBD1|TRBJ1-1|NA|TRBV5-1
TGCGCCAGCAGCTCGGGACAGGGGGCTTTGAACACTGAAGCTTTCTTT
CASSSGQGALNTEAFF
>TRBD1|TRBJ2-7|NA|TRBV6-5
TGTGCCAGCAGTTACTCGGTGACAGGGAATTTGGACGAGCAGTACTTC
CASSYSVTGNLDEQYF
>NA|TRBJ1-6|NA|TRBV7-8
TGTGCCAGCAGCTGCAGGACGGTCATGGAGGATAATTCACCCCTCCACTTT
CASSCRTVMEDNSPLHF
>TRBD1|TRBJ1-5|NA|TRBV10-2
TGCGCCAGCAGCACCATCCAACAGGGGACTAGCAATCAGCCCCAGCATTTT
CASSTIQQGTSNQPQHF
>TRBD1|TRBJ1-4|NA|TRBV4-1
TGCGCCAGCAGTCGCGACAGGGGGGATGAAAAACTGTTTTTT
CASSRDRGDEKLFF
>NA|TRBJ1-2|NA|TRBV5-1
TGCGCCAGCAACAGGGAGGGGGTTTCCTATGGCTACACCTTC
CASNREGVSYGYTF
>TRBD1|TRBJ2-7|NA|TRBV5-6
TGTGCCAGCCAATCACTTCGGGGACAGCCAGGTTACGAGCAGTACTTC
CASQSLRGQPGYEQYF
>TRBD2|TRBJ2-7|NA|TRBV4-2
TGTGCCAGCAGCCAAGATGAAACGGGGGGGCGGTACGAGCAGTACTTC
CASSQDETGGRYEQYF
>NA|TRBJ1-5|NA|TRBV30
TGTGCCTGGAGTCGGGAGAATCAGCCCCAGCATTTT
CAWSRENQPQHF
>NA|TRBJ2-3|once|TRBV9
TGTGCCAGCAGCTCTAGCCTGATCCGACGGGGCACAGATACGCAGTATTTT
CASSSSLIRRGTDTQYF
>TRBD1|TRBJ1-5|NA|TRBV27
TGTGCCAGCAGATACAGGGGCCAGGAAAATCAGCCCCAGCATTTT
CASRYRGQENQPQHF
>NA|TRBJ1-1|NA|TRBV4-2
TGTGCCAGCAGCCGCCCCTTAGTAGGGGATGGCACTGAAGCTTTCTTT
CASSRPLVGDGTEAFF
>NA|TRBJ1-4|NA|TRBV6-5
TGTGCCAGCAGTTCCGGGGGGCATGATGAAAAACTGTTTTTT
CASSSGGHDEKLFF
>TRBD1|TRBJ1-2|NA|TRBV14
TGTGCCAGCAGCCAAGAGGGAGGTGGACGGGACAGGGTATTTGGCTATGGCTACACCTTC
CASSQEGGGRDRVFGYGYTF
>NA|TRBJ1-1|NA|TRBV20-1
TGCAGTGCTGCCAACAGGGCTTTCTTT
CSAANRAFF
>TRBD1|TRBJ2-3|few|TRBV30
TGTGCCTGGCTGGACAGGGGGCCAGATACGCAGTATTTT
CAWLDRGPDTQYF
>NA|TRBJ1-2|NA|TRBV7-4
TGTGCCAGCGAAGGCAGGGGCTATGGCTACACCTTC
CASEGRGYGYTF
>TRBD2|TRBJ2-5|NA|TRBV7-2
TGTGCCAGCAGCTTAGCAACGAGGCGGCTAGCGGGGGCAGGGGAGACCCAGTACTTC
CASSLATRRLAGAGETQYF
>NA|TRBJ1-6|NA|TRBV7-6
TGTGCCAGCAGCCCCCTGATGAGCTCCTATAATTCACCCCTCCACTTT
CASSPLMSSYNSPLHF
>TRBD2|TRBJ2-3|NA|TRBV5-1
TGCGCCAGCAGCGGCGGGGGACAGGGGTTTCGCCCTAGCGGGGGGGCATGGACAGATACGCAGTATTTT
CASSGGGQGFRPSGGAWTDTQYF
>TRBD1|TRBJ1-5|NA|TRBV29-1
TGCAGCGTTGAATTAGGAGCTTCTCAGGGGGAGAACCAGCCCCAGCATTTT
CSVELGASQGENQPQHF
>TRBD1|TRBJ1-4|NA|TRBV4-3
TGCGCCAGCAGCCAAGAATTGACGGCAGGGGGAGAAAAACTGTTTTTT
CASSQELTAGGEKLFF
>TRBD1|TRBJ2-1|few|TRBV6-5
TGTGCCAGCAGTTATGAGGGACAGGGTTGCAATGAGCAGTTCTTC
CASSYEGQGCNEQFF
>NA|TRBJ2-2|NA|TRBV5-1
TGCGCCAGCAGCTTAAAACGCGCGAACACCGGGGAGCTGTTTTTT
CASSLKRANTGELFF
>NA|TRBJ2-1|NA|TRBV9
TGTGCCAGCAGCCAAGGAGTTAGGCGAAACCCCTACAATGAGCAGTTCTTC
CASSQGVRRNPYNEQFF
>TRBD2|TRBJ2-5|NA|TRBV28
TGTGCCAGCAGTTTAAGTCCAGACCTCGGGAGCGGGGGGGCGGTGGAATGTCTGGAGACCCAGTACTTC
CASSLSPDLGSGGAVECLETQYF
>NA|TRBJ1-4|NA|TRBV7-6
TGTGCCAGCAGCGCAAAGCGGTGGGGTGAGGAAAAACTGTTTTTT
CASSAKRWGEEKLFF
>TRBD1|TRBJ2-7|NA|TRBV5-4
TGTGCCAGCAGCCCAGGGACAGAGGCCTACGAGCAGTACTTC
CASSPGTEAYEQYF
>TRBD1|TRBJ1-2|NA|TRBV5-1
TGCGCCAGCAGAGGACTGACAGGGTTAAATCTGACTAACTATGGCTACACCTTC
CASRGLTGLNLTNYGYTF
>NA|TRBJ2-7|NA|TRBV27
TGTGCCAGCAGCCGCACCCAAACGGGCGAGCAGTACTTC
CASSRTQTGEQYF
>NA|TRBJ1-2|NA|TRBV6-1
TGTGCCAGCCAGGATAACTACACCTTC
CASQDNYTF
>TRBD1|TRBJ1-5|NA|TRBV5-6
TGTGCCAGCAGCTCAGGGTACAGGGGCCGGGTAGATGACAATCAGCCCCAGCATTTT
CASSSGYRGRVDDNQPQHF